The T cell receptor (beta chain) described here comes from a study of CD8 T cells in Susac syndrome (dated by TCRdb to between 2018 and 2021). Looking at the study overall: The study used repertoire sequencing to test whether antigen drove CD8+ T cell activation and differentiation in Susac syndrome. CD8+ T cell repertoire clonality was compared between some 12 healthy donors, approximately 14 Susac syndrome patients and about 15 multiple sclerosis patients.

To note about this clonotype: It has no known antigen specificity. Within one base of it there is no much larger clone, and no base qualities were kept.

RNA was extracted using the RNeasy kit, and roughly 0.5 to 1 microgram was reverse transcribed with random hexamers. TCR beta CDR3 regions were amplified with the immunoSEQ multiplex PCR assay covering 54 Vbeta and 13 Jbeta segments. PCR amplification bias was corrected by using a synthetic template baseline for primer optimization and computational correction. Regarding the original processing steps: Only productive sequences were kept, with reads annotated to V, D and J genes according to IMGT and analyzed in immunoSEQ Analyzer. To calculate clonality, Shannon entropy was normalized by log2 of the number of productive unique sequences and then subtracted from one. For each patient and control, public and private clones were evaluated within the 100 most prevalent clones. Clones were defined as Susac-specific when absent from the healthy and MS cohorts, from approximately 1,100 published viral clones and from other ImmuneACCESS disease sequences. Using fastp trimming at Q25 and MiXCR clonotype assembly, TCRdb reanalyzed the public sequencing data and kept in-frame beta chains. Rows are combined by CDR3 protein, so each entry shows the most common genes and DNA. These V and J calls are TCRdb output, not the study's own analysis. Across this sample there are about 300,000 distinct CDR3 sequences, with 70% to 90% seen only once. The ten largest clonotypes hold roughly 0.21% of the sample.

The study at large found these results: The study acknowledged that relatively few individuals were included in the TCR sequencing and HLA analysis.

The germline V gene (reference sequence) supplies CDR1 SGHKS and CDR2 YYEKEE. The CDR3 starts with the cysteine, ends with the phenylalanine, and has 16 residues. Only CDR3 DNA is held: 48 bases, read in frame from base 1. V lost 4 bases and J lost 9 bases, and the count of bases not matched to a germline gene is 16. High-throughput TCR beta sequencing profiled peripheral blood CD8+ and CD4+ T cells from healthy donors, Susac syndrome patients and multiple sclerosis patients. The multiple sclerosis controls were treatment-naive patients whose relapsing-remitting disease, either stable or active, fulfilled the revised McDonald criteria. Bulk CD8+ and CD4+ T cells were purified magnetically by negative isolation, whereas CD8+ TEMRA cells were enriched by FACS. Blood was collected in EDTA tubes and processed within 24 hours, with PBMCs isolated through density gradient centrifugation. PBMCs intended for TCR sequencing were cryopreserved in liquid nitrogen and were subsequently thawed in a 37 degrees C water bath. Purity of sorted or isolated CD4+, CD8+ and CD8+ TEMRA cells was at least 90%.

Here the chain combines TRBV5-5 and TRBJ2-3, with 8 bases aligning to TRBD2. The source material was CD8+ T cells from PBMCs. This clonotype originated in a human donor with multiple sclerosis. The CDR3 region reads CASSPHPAGASSTQYF. In nucleotide form, the sequence is TGTGCCAGCAGCCCACACCCAGCGGGAGCCTCTTCCACGCAGTATTTT.